This paragraph covers one T cell receptor beta chain sequence. Its antigen specificity is not known. Qualities for individual bases were not recorded, and no much larger clone is one base off. These data belong to a study of T cell responses to AZD1222 COVID-19 vaccine (dated by TCRdb to the early 2020s). Regarding the research as a whole: TCR sequencing was performed for over 230 trial participants, of whom some 200 were given two doses of AZD1222 and approximately 26 were given two doses of MenACWY control vaccine. Trial participants were enrolled by age into subgroups of 18-55, 56-69 and 70-plus years, and around 150, 28 and 57 TCR-sequenced participants, respectively, were included in these subgroups. Overall results and qualifications from the work: A significant rise in spike-specific TCR breadth and depth was observed after two AZD1222 doses relative to day 0 and relative to MenACWY recipients. The whole spike protein was spanned by vaccine-associated CD4 TCRs, and dominant responses were seen in regions 160-218 and 743-854. Because no day 14 peak-response samples were available, repertoires were characterized only after the peak T cell response. Conclusions about previously exposed vaccinees are limited because only a handful of AZD1222 recipients were SARS-CoV-2 seropositive at baseline. In the small 56-69-year group, the increase in depth fell short of significance, most likely because of low power. Epitopes outside the regions mutated in the B.1.351 and B.1.1.7 variants were reportedly recognized by nearly half of the unique spike-specific TCRs. Most participants were white British and females outnumbered males, and the authors suggested that clonal diversity may have been underestimated.

The CDR3 regions of human TCRbeta chains were subjected to immunosequencing. In the original analysis: TCRs in the repertoires were matched against a reference library of SARS-CoV-2-specific TCRs that had been generated with the MIRA antigen-specificity platform. Breadth was defined as the fraction of unique TCRs that were SARS-CoV-2-associated. Depth was defined as the fraction of total T cells that were SARS-CoV-2-associated. Using the MIRA data, every spike-specific TCR was mapped to the spike region that the TCR reacted to and assigned to either a CD4 or a CD8 class. Log10-transformed breadth and depth values were compared by one-way ANOVA with Sidak's multiple comparisons tests. TCRdb took this table from immuneACCESS and kept in-frame rearrangements with V and J called. Such tables lack part of the clones; where checked against another copy, unresolved V genes explain under half of the gap, and the rest is unexplained. That table is the source of V, J and clone size, and D and trimming were worked out from the DNA. Recorded for this sample are about 140,000 clones; 85% to 90% of them occurred a single time. The ten largest account for 3% to 4% of the sample.

The intended sense of this specimen's time point label: about 28 days (+/-7) after the second vaccine dose. AZD1222 recipients given second doses at about 4 weeks or at about 12 weeks were pooled, since spike-specific TCR depth and breadth were not found to differ between the two schedules. Samples from vaccinated people were obtained from the UK trials COV001 and COV002, which included a single-blind randomized controlled phase 2/3 trial of AZD1222 (ChAdOx1 nCoV-19) in healthy adults. For TCRbeta chain sequencing, PBMC samples from trial participants were taken at day 0 and at day 28 after the second dose. The germline V gene (reference sequence) specifies LNHDA as CDR1 and SQIVND as CDR2. V is reduced by 4 bases and J by 0 bases, leaving a spacing of 4 bases between them. The CDR3 runs 13 residues from the cysteine to the phenylalanine. Only CDR3 DNA is held: 39 bases, read in frame from base 1.

The material was peripheral blood, obtained 28 days after the second AZD1222 dose. The origin of this receptor is an adult who received the AZD1222 COVID-19 vaccine. The rearranged chain carries TRBV19 and TRBJ1-3, with the identity of the D gene unclear. The CDR3 sequence is CASSRNSGNTIYF. In nucleotide form, the sequence is TGTGCCAGTAGTAGAAACTCTGGAAACACCATATATTTT.